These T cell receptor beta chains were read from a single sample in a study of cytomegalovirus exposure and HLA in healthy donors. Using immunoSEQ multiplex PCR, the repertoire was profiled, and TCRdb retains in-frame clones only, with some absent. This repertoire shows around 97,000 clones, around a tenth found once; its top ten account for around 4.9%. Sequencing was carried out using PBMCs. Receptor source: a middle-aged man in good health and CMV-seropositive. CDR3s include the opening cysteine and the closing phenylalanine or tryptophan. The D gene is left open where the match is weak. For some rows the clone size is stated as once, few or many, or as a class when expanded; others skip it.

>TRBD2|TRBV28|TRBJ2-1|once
CASSRTSLTHNAQFF
TGTGCCAGCAGTCGGACTAGCCTGACCCACAATGCGCAGTTCTTC
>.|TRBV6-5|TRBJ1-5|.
CASSARGVQQPQHF
TGTGCCAGCAGTGCACGGGGGGTACAACAGCCCCAGCATTTT
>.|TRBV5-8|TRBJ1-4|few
CASSPAGGPNEKLFF
TGTGCCAGCAGCCCCGCGGGGGGGCCAAATGAAAAACTGTTTTTT
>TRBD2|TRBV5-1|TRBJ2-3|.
CASSLGVKAGGGTDTQYF
TGCGCCAGCAGCTTGGGGGTCAAAGCGGGAGGGGGCACAGATACGCAGTATTTT
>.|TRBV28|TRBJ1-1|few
CASSGGENTEAFF
TGTGCCAGCAGTGGAGGAGAGAACACTGAAGCTTTCTTT
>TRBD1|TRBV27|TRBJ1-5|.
CASSSSTGVSNQPQHF
TGTGCCAGCAGTTCCTCGACAGGGGTTAGCAATCAGCCCCAGCATTTT
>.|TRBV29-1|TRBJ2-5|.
CSAYARLEETQYF
TGCAGCGCATACGCTAGACTTGAGGAGACCCAGTACTTC
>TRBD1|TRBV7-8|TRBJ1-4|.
CASSRAGQGREKLFF
TGTGCCAGCAGCCGGGCGGGACAGGGACGAGAAAAACTGTTTTTT
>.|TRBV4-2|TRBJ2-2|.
CASRTRSGVPNTGELFF
TGTGCCAGCAGGACCAGATCGGGGGTACCAAACACCGGGGAGCTGTTTTTT
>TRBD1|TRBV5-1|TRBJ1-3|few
CASSLGQGAKGTGNTIYF
TGCGCCAGCAGCTTAGGACAGGGGGCGAAAGGTACTGGAAACACCATATATTTT
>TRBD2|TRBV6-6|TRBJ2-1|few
CASSLSGGYNEQFF
TGTGCCAGCAGTCTTAGCGGGGGGTACAATGAGCAGTTCTTC
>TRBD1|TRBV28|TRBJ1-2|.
CASRPGTGVYGYTF
TGTGCCAGCAGACCCGGGACAGGGGTATATGGCTACACCTTC
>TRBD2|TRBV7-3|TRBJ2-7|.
CASKASGSVEQYF
TGTGCCAGCAAGGCTAGCGGGAGTGTCGAGCAGTACTTC
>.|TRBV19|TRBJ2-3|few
CASSIEVSSVSTQYF
TGTGCCAGTAGTATCGAGGTATCTTCGGTCAGTACGCAGTATTTT
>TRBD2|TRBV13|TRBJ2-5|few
CASSLVAGGRETQYF
TGTGCCAGCAGCTTAGTTGCGGGAGGTCGAGAGACCCAGTACTTC
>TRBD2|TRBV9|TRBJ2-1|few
CASSGGTSGSNEQFF
TGTGCCAGCAGCGGGGGGACTAGCGGGAGCAATGAGCAGTTCTTC
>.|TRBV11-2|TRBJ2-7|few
CASRTSLAASYEQYF
TGTGCCAGCAGAACTAGCTTAGCGGCATCCTACGAGCAGTACTTC
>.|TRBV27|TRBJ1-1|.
CASSVEGGASAFF
TGTGCCAGCAGTGTCGAGGGAGGGGCGAGTGCTTTCTTT
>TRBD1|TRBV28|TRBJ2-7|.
CASSLLDRVSYEQYF
TGTGCCAGCAGTTTATTGGACAGGGTTTCCTACGAGCAGTACTTC
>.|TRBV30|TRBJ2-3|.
CAWSVPGTSACYF
TGTGCCTGGAGTGTACCCGGGACTTCCGCATGCTATTTT
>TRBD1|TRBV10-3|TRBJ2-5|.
CATKTGGVETQYF
TGTGCCACCAAGACAGGGGGAGTGGAGACCCAGTACTTC
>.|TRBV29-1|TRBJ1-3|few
CSVAGGESTGNTIYF
TGCAGCGTCGCGGGGGGGGAGAGCACGGGAAACACCATATATTTT
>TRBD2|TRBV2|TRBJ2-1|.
CASRKGTSPDNEQFF
TGTGCCAGCAGGAAAGGGACTAGCCCAGACAATGAGCAGTTCTTC
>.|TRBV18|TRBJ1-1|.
CASSRGGGGTEAFF
TGTGCCAGCTCACGGGGGGGCGGGGGCACTGAAGCTTTCTTT
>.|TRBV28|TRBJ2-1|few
CASSLFIDEQFF
TGTGCCAGCAGCCTATTTATCGATGAGCAGTTCTTC
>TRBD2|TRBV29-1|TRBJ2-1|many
CSVGTSTYNEQFF
TGCAGCGTGGGGACTAGCACCTACAATGAGCAGTTCTTC
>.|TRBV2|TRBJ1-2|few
CASRGQLLLTNYGYTF
TGTGCCAGCAGAGGACAGTTACTTTTAACGAACTATGGCTACACCTTC
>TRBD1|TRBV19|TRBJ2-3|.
CASSRKTGGSTDTQYF
TGTGCCAGTAGTCGAAAGACAGGGGGGAGCACAGATACGCAGTATTTT
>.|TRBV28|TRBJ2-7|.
CASSSSRYEQYF
TGTGCCAGCAGCTCTAGTCGGTACGAGCAGTACTTC
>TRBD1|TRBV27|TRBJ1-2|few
CASSSADRGRSGGYTF
TGTGCCAGCAGTTCCGCAGACAGGGGGCGGTCAGGCGGCTACACCTTC